This TCR beta chain was identified during a study of tumor-infiltrating lymphocytes in primary liver carcinoma. TCR beta cDNA was reverse-transcribed from 400 to 500 ng of total RNA. The reaction used a constant-region primer and ProtoScript II reverse transcriptase. ARM-PCR, slightly modified, supplied the TCR beta libraries through three nested multiplex PCR rounds. TRBV1-TRBV30 forward and Cbeta reverse primers drove the first two roughly 10-cycle rounds. Each CDR3 protein is one row after TCRdb ran MiXCR on the multiplex PCR reads. Here the sample spans 75,000 or so distinct CDR3 sequences, 55% to 75% being singletons. DNA and RNA were both co-extracted from about 19-30 mg of bulk tissue that had not been sorted. The study enrolled treatment-naive patients with chronic HBV infection. In the case of this clonotype: The germline gene is not matched at one end of the junction; a read error may be the cause.

Germline V lookup: CDR1 MNHNS, CDR2 SASEGT. This CDR3 comprises 14 residues. Sequences were obtained from liver tumor tissue from sampling region 4. Specified subset: tumor region T4, right-lateral pole. The chain uses TRBV6-1 and TRBJ1-1; a weak D match, TRBD1 (6 bases). The receptor was derived from a man in his forties with primary liver carcinoma and hepatitis B virus infection. The CDR3 DNA sequence: TGTGCCAGCAGTGGATTGAGCAGGGGAGATGAAGCTTCCTTT. Its translation: CASSGLSRGDEASF.